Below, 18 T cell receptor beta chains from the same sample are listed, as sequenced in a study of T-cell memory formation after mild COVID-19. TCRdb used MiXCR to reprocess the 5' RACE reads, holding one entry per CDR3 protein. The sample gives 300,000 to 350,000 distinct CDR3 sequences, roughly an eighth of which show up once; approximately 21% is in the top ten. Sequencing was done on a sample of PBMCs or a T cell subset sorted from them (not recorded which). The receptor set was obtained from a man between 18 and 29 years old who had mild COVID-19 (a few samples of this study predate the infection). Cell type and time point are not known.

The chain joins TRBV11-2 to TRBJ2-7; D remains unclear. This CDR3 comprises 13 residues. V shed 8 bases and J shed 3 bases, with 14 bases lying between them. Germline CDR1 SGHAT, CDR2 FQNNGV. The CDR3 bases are TGTGCCAGCCGCTGTGACACCGACTACGAGCAGTACTTC. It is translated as CASRCDTDYEQYF.

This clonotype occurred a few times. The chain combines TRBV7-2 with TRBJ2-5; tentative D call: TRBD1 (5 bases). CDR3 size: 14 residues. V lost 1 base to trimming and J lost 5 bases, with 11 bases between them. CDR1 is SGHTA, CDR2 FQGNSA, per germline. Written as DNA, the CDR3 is TGTGCCAGCAGCTTAGGAGGCAGGGCCGAGACCCAGTACTTC. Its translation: CASSLGGRAETQYF.

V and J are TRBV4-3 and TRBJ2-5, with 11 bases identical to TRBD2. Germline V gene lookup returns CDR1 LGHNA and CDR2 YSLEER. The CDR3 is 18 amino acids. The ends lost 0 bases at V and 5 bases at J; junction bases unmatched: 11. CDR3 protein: CASSQDAASGGLAETQYF. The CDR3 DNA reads TGCGCCAGCAGCCAAGATGCGGCTAGCGGGGGGCTGGCGGAGACCCAGTACTTC.

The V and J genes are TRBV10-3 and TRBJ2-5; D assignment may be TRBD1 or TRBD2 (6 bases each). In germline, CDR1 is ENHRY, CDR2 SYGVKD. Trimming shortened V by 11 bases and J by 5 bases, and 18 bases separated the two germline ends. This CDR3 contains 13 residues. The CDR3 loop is CAARRGLSETQYF. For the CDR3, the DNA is TGTGCCGCCCGCAGGGGACTCTCCGAGACCCAGTACTTC.

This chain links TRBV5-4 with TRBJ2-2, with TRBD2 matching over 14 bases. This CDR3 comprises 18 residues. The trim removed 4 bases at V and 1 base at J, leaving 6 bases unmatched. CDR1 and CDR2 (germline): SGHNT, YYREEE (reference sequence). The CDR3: CASSLGTSGGLNTGELFF. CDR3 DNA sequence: TGTGCCAGCAGCCTGGGGACTAGCGGGGGTTTGAACACCGGGGAGCTGTTTTTT.

The CDR3 DNA is TGTGCCACCAGTCCCCCGGGGCCGCGCAATGAGCAGTTCTTC. Its protein is CATSPPGPRNEQFF. The chain combines TRBV24-1 with TRBJ2-1, with D perhaps matching TRBD1 or TRBD2 (5 bases each). This CDR3 is 14 amino acids long. The V end was cut by 6 bases, the J end by 6 bases, with 14 bases between. Germline V gives CDR1 KGHDR, CDR2 SFDVKD.

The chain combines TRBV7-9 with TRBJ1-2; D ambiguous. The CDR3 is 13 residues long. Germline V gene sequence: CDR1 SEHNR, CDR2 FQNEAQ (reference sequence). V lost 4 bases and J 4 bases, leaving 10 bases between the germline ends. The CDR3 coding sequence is TGTGCCAGCAGCTCCACGGTATTCTATGGCTACACCTTC. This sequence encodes CASSSTVFYGYTF.

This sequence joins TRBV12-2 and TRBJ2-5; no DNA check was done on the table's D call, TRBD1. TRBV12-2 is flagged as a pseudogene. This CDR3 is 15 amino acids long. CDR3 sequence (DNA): TGTGCAAGTCGCTTAGCCTTGAGGGGGCTAGAGACCCAGTACTTC. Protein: CASRLALRGLETQYF.

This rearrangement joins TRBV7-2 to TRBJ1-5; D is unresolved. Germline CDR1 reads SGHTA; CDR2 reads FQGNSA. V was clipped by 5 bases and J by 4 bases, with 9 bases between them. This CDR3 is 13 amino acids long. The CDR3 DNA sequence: TGTGCCAGCAGCCCCTACCCAAATCAGCCCCAGCATTTT. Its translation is CASSPYPNQPQHF.

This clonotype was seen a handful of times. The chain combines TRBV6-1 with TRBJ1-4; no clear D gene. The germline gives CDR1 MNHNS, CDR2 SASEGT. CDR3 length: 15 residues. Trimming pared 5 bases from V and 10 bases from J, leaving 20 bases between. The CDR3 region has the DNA TGTGCCAGCAGTTCAGTTATCTTCGGTCATGTAAAACTGTTTTTT. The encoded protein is CASSSVIFGHVKLFF.

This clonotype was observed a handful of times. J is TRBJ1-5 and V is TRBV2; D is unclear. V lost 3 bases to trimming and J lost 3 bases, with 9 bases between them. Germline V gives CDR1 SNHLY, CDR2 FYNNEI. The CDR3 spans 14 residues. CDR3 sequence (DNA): TGTGCCAGCAGTGAGCCAGGCCCCAATCAGCCCCAGCATTTT. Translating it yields CASSEPGPNQPQHF. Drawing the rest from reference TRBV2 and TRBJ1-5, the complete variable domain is EPEVTQTPSHQVTQMGQEVILRCVPISNHLYFYWYRQILGQKVEFLVSFYNNEISEKSEIFDDQFSVERPDGSNFTLKIRSTKLEDSAMYFCASSEPGPNQPQHFGDGTRLSIL.

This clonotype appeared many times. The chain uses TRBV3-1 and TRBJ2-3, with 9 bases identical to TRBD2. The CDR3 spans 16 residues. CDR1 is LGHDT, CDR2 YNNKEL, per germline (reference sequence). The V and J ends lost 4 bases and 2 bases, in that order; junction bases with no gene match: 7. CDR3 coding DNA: TGTGCCAGCAGCCTACACAGCGGGGGGACCACAGATACGCAGTATTTT. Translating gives CASSLHSGGTTDTQYF.

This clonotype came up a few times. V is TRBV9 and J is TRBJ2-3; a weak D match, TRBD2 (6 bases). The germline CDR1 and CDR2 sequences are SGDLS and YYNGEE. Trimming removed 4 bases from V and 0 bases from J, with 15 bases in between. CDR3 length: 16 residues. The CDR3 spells CASSPRGGESTDTQYF. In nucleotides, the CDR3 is TGTGCCAGCAGCCCCCGAGGCGGGGAAAGCACAGATACGCAGTATTTT.

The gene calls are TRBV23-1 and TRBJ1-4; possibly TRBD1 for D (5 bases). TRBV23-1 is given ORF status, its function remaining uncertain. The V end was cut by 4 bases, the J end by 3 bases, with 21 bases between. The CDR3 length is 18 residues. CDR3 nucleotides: TGCGCCAGCAGTCCATGCAGGGTTTGGATCACGTCTAATGAAAAACTGTTTTTT. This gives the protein CASSPCRVWITSNEKLFF.

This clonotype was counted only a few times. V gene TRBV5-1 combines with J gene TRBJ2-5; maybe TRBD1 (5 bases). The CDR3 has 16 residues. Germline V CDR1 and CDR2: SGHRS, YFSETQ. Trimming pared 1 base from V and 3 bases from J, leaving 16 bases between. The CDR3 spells CASSLNPPPGKETQYF. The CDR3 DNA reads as TGCGCCAGCAGCTTGAATCCCCCCCCAGGGAAAGAGACCCAGTACTTC.

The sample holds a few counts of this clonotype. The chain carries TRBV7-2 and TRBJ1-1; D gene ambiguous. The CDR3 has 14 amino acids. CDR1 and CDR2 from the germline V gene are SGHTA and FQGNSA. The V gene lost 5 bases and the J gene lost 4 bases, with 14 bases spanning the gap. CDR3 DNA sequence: TGTGCCAGCAGCCCAAGCGGCACCTCCACTGAAGCTTTCTTT. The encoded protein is CASSPSGTSTEAFF.

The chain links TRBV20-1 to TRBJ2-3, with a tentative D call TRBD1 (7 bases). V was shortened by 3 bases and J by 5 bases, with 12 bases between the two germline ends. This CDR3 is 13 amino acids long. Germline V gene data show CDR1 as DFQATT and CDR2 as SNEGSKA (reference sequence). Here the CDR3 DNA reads TGCAGTGCTAGTGGGACAGCGGGAGATACGCAGTATTTT. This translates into CSASGTAGDTQYF.

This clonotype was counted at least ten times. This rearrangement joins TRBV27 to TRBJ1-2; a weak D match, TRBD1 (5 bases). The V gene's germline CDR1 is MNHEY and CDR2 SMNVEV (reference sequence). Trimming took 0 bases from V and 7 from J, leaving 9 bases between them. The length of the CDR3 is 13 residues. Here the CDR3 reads CASSLSEGSGYTF. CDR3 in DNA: TGTGCCAGCAGTTTATCAGAGGGGAGTGGCTACACCTTC.